Each of the 18 T cell receptor beta chains below was sequenced from the same sample in a study of naive and memory T cell subsets. An equimolar mix of two oligonucleotides served as the beta constant-region primer for TRBC1 and TRBC2. Using its own MiXCR run on the UMI-ligation and nested PCR reads, TCRdb lists one record per CDR3 protein. Of 100,000 or so distinct CDR3 sequences in the sample, 6% to 7.5% are singletons; the top ten hold more than 1.5%. The sequenced sample consisted of central memory CD4+ T cells from blood. These receptors were taken from a human donor in good health.

This clonotype was recorded at least ten times. The chain couples TRBV3-1 to TRBJ1-5; tentatively, D is TRBD1 (5 bases). The CDR3 contains 14 residues. Germline CDR1 and CDR2: LGHDT and YNNKEL (reference sequence). V shed 2 bases and J shed 6 bases, with 11 bases lying between them. The CDR3 spells CASSQQGVGQPQHF. CDR3 nucleotides: TGTGCCAGCAGCCAACAGGGTGTAGGTCAGCCCCAGCATTTT. Full variable domain (remainder filled in from reference TRBV3-1 and TRBJ1-5): DTAVSQTPKYLVTQMGNDKSIKCEQNLGHDTMYWYKQDSKKFLKIMFSYNNKELIINETVPNRFSPKSPDKAHLNLHINSLELGDSAVYFCASSQQGVGQPQHFGDGTRLSIL.

This chain links TRBV30 with TRBJ2-1; 8 nucleotides agree with TRBD2. CDR3 size: 14 residues. V was clipped by 1 base and J by 7 bases; unmatched bases: 6. Germline V gene sequence: CDR1 GTSNPN, CDR2 SVGIG (reference sequence). The CDR3 DNA follows: TGTGCCTGGAGTGAACGGGGGGGCAGAAATGAGCAGTTCTTC. Protein: CAWSERGGRNEQFF.

This chain links TRBV7-9 with TRBJ2-7; a weak D match, TRBD1 (5 bases). The CDR3 has 14 amino acids. Germline assignment: CDR1 SEHNR and CDR2 FQNEAQ (reference sequence). Trimming removed 2 bases from V and 9 bases from J, with 17 bases in between. In nucleotides, the CDR3 is TGTGCCAGCAGCTTAAATGGGGCCCCAGGAGCGCAGTACTTC. As protein: CASSLNGAPGAQYF.

This clonotype was counted ten times or more. The chain links TRBV9 to TRBJ1-6; possible D gene TRBD1, 6 bases. Germline V gene sequence: CDR1 SGDLS, CDR2 YYNGEE. Trimming took 0 bases from V and 7 from J, leaving 11 bases between them. The CDR3 is 15 amino acids. In DNA, the CDR3 is TGTGCCAGCAGCGTAGATGGACAGCGAAATTCACCCCTCCACTTT. Protein sequence: CASSVDGQRNSPLHF. The entire variable domain, with the rest obtained from reference TRBV9 and TRBJ1-6, is as follows: DSGVTQTPKHLITATGQRVTLRCSPRSGDLSVYWYQQSLDQGLQFLIQYYNGEERAKGNILERFSAQQFPDLHSELNLSSLELGDSALYFCASSVDGQRNSPLHFGNGTRLTVT.

This clonotype was counted ten times or more. V gene TRBV20-1 combines with J gene TRBJ2-3; 8 bases align to TRBD2. The CDR3 has 15 residues. The junction had 7 bases not matched to a gene; V was cut back by 3 bases and J by 2 bases. Germline CDR1 and CDR2: DFQATT and SNEGSKA (reference sequence). The DNA for the CDR3 is TGCAGTGCTAGGCCTCTAGCGGGCCCCACAGATACGCAGTATTTT. Translated, it gives CSARPLAGPTDTQYF.

The V and J genes are TRBV6-5 and TRBJ2-3; 9 bases line up with TRBD1. The germline V gene has CDR1 MNHEY and CDR2 SVGAGI. The CDR3 is made up of 15 amino acids. Trimming took 6 bases from V and 4 from J; bases not matched to a gene: 8. The CDR3: CASRVRDRVSDTQYF. The CDR3 bases are TGTGCCAGCAGAGTGAGGGACAGGGTGTCAGATACGCAGTATTTT.

There are a few counts of this clonotype. The chain is built from TRBV12-3 or TRBV12-4 and TRBJ2-3; D uncertain. CDR3 size: 14 residues. V gave up 8 bases and J gave up 6 bases, with 18 bases separating them. The CDR3 loop is CASRPANTPDTQYF. The CDR3 DNA follows: TGTGCCAGCCGCCCAGCTAATACGCCGGATACGCAGTATTTT.

The J gene is TRBJ2-1, the V gene TRBV9, with D unclear. V was shortened by 0 bases and J by 6 bases, with 7 bases between the two germline ends. The CDR3 totals 13 residues. In germline, CDR1 is SGDLS, CDR2 YYNGEE. CDR3 bases: TGTGCCAGCAGCGTAGTATTGTCCAATGAGCAGTTCTTC. Its translation is CASSVVLSNEQFF.

Only a few counts were recorded for this clonotype. The rearrangement uses TRBV4-2 and TRBJ2-7; D call uncertain. V was shortened by 0 bases and J by 0 bases, with 6 bases between the two germline ends. The germline V gene encodes CDR1 LGHNA and CDR2 YNFKEQ. This CDR3 is 14 amino acids long. The CDR3 bases are TGTGCCAGCAGCCAAGAGTACAGCTCCTACGAGCAGTACTTC. It codes for CASSQEYSSYEQYF.

As regards this clonotype: The junction differs from germline at one of its ends, possibly a read error. V and J are TRBV11-2 and TRBJ2-1; D is ambiguous. This CDR3 comprises 15 residues. Germline loops: CDR1 SGHAT, CDR2 FQNNGV. The CDR3 reads CASSLVRSSYKEQFF. The CDR3 bases are TGTGCCAGCAGCTTAGTGCGGAGCTCCTACAAAGAGCAGTTCTTC.

The rearrangement uses TRBV7-3 and TRBJ2-1, with D uncertain. This CDR3 is 15 amino acids long. Germline V gene data show CDR1 as SGHTA and CDR2 as FQGTGA. V was trimmed by 5 bases and J by 0 bases, leaving 11 bases between them. CDR3 nucleotide sequence: TGTGCCAGCAGCGCGACCTCAAACTCCTACAATGAGCAGTTCTTC. Encoded protein: CASSATSNSYNEQFF.

This clonotype has a handful of counts. This rearrangement joins TRBV12-3 or TRBV12-4 to TRBJ1-5; D is unresolved. The germline V and J ends were trimmed by 6 bases and 1 base, with 10 bases remaining between them. This CDR3 is 14 amino acids long. The CDR3 nucleotides are TGTGCCAGCAGCCTAAGGGTGAGCAATCAGCCCCAGCATTTT. Translation: CASSLRVSNQPQHF.

This clonotype has only a few counts. The chain joins TRBV3-1 to TRBJ2-2; possible D gene TRBD2, 5 bases. V was pared by 0 bases and J by 13 bases, with 15 bases between. This CDR3 is built from 14 residues. Germline V gene lookup returns CDR1 LGHDT and CDR2 YNNKEL (reference sequence). The CDR3 protein is CASSQDKSGKGLFF. The CDR3, as DNA: TGTGCCAGCAGCCAAGATAAATCGGGGAAGGGGCTGTTTTTT.

This clonotype has ten or more counts. CDR3 sequence (DNA): TGTGCCAGCAGCCCAAGAGGAGGGTACGCAGATACGCAGTATTTT. Translation gives CASSPRGGYADTQYF. The chain is built from TRBV14 and TRBJ2-3, with D perhaps TRBD2 (6 bases). The CDR3 length is 15 residues. The ends were cut back, 4 bases at V and 4 bases at J, with 15 bases in the middle. CDR1 is SGHDN, CDR2 FVKESK, per germline. Full variable domain (outside the CDR3, taken from reference TRBV14 and TRBJ2-3): EAGVTQFPSHSVIEKGQTVTLRCDPISGHDNLYWYRRVMGKEIKFLLHFVKESKQDESGMPNNRFLAERTGGTYSTLKVQPAELEDSGVYFCASSPRGGYADTQYFGPGTRLTVL.

The chain links TRBV7-3 to TRBJ2-3, with 8 nucleotides matching TRBD1. V lost 2 bases and J lost 4; bases outside the gene matches: 8. Looked up from germline, CDR1 is SGHTA and CDR2 is FQGTGA. The CDR3 is made up of 16 amino acids. The CDR3 sequence: CASSLGQGRGADTQYF. The DNA of the CDR3 is TGTGCCAGCAGCTTAGGACAGGGTAGGGGCGCAGATACGCAGTATTTT.

This clonotype was seen a few times. CDR3 protein: CASSNSAGALQFF. In nucleotides, the CDR3 is TGTGCCAGCAGCAACTCAGCGGGGGCACTACAGTTCTTC. This chain uses TRBV6-5 with TRBJ2-1; TRBD2 aligns across 8 bases. The CDR3 loop spans 13 amino acids. The V and J ends lost 6 bases and 13 bases, in that order; junction bases with no gene match: 11. Germline assignment: CDR1 MNHEY and CDR2 SVGAGI.

This clonotype showed up many times. Here the CDR3 reads CASSRSGTGAYEQYF. Written as DNA, the CDR3 is TGTGCCAGCAGTCGTTCCGGGACAGGAGCCTACGAGCAGTACTTC. The chain carries TRBV28 and TRBJ2-7; the match to TRBD1 covers 8 bases. The CDR3 is made up of 15 amino acids. Trimming cost V 5 bases and J 2 bases; bases outside gene matches: 8. Per germline, CDR1 MDHEN and CDR2 SYDVKM.

This clonotype was detected ten times or more. The J gene is TRBJ2-1, the V gene TRBV11-2; no definite D call. With 0 bases removed from V and 10 bases from J, the gap between germline ends came to 13 bases. This CDR3 comprises 14 residues. Germline values: CDR1 SGHAT, CDR2 FQNNGV. The CDR3 nucleotides are TGTGCCAGCAGCTTAGATCACCGTTCCCAAGAGCAGTTCTTC. It translates to CASSLDHRSQEQFF.